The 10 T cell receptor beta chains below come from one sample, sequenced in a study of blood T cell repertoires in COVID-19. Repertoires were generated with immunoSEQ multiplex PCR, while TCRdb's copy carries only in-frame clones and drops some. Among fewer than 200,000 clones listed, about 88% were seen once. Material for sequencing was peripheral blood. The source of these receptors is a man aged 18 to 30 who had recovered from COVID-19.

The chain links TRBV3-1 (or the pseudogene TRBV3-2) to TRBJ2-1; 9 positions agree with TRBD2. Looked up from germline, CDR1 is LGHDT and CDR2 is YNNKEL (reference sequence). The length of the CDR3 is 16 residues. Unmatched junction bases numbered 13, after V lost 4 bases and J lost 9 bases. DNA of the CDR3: TGTGCCAGCAGCCCCATCAGGACTAGCGCCCCCAGTGAGCAGTTCTTC. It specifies CASSPIRTSAPSEQFF.

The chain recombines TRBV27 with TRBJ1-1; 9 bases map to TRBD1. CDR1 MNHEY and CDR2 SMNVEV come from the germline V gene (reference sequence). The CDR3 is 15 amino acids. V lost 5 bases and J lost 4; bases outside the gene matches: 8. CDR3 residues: CASSRRDREGTEAFF. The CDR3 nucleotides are TGTGCCAGCAGTCGCCGGGACAGGGAGGGCACTGAAGCTTTCTTT.

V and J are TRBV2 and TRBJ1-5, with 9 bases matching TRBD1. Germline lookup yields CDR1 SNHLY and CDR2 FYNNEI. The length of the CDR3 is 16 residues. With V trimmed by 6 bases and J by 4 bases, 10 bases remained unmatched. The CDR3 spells CASRGGTGPKNQPQHF. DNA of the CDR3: TGTGCCAGCAGGGGAGGGACAGGGCCGAAAAATCAGCCCCAGCATTTT.

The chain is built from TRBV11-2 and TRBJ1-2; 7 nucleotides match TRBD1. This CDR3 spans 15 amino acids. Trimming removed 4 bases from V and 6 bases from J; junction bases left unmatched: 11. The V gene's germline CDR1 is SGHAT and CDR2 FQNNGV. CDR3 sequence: CASSSTRDSGDGYTF. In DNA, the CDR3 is TGTGCCAGCAGCTCCACTCGGGACAGCGGAGATGGCTACACCTTC.

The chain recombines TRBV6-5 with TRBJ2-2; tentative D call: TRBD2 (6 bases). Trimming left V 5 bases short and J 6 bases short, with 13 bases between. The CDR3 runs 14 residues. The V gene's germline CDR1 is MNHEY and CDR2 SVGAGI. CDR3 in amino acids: CASSRGAGPGELFF. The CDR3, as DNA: TGTGCCAGCAGTCGCGGGGCTGGACCCGGGGAGCTGTTTTTT.

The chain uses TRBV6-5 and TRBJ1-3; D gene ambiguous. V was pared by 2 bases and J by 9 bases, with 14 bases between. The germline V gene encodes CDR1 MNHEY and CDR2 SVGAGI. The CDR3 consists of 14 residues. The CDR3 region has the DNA TGTGCCAGCAGTTACATAGCCGGGAGTGTCACCATATATTTT. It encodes CASSYIAGSVTIYF.

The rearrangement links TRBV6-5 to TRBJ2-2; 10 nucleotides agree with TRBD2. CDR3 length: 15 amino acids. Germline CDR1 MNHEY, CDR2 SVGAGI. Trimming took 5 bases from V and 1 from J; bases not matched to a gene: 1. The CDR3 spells CASSRLAGNTGELFF. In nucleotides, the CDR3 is TGTGCCAGCAGTAGACTAGCGGGGAACACCGGGGAGCTGTTTTTT.

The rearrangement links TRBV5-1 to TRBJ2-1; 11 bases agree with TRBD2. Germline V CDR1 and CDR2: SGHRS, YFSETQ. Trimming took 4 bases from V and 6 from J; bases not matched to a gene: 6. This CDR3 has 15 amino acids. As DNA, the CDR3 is TGCGCCAGCAGCCCCGGGACTAGCGGATTCAATGAGCAGTTCTTC. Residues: CASSPGTSGFNEQFF.

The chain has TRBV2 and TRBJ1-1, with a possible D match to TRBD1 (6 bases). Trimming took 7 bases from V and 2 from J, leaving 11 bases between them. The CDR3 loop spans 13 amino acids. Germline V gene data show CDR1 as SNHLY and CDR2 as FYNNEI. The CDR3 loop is CASIHRANTEAFF. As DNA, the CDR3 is TGTGCCAGCATACACAGGGCCAACACTGAAGCTTTCTTT.

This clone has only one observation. The CDR3: CASSYSPAVTGELFF. For the CDR3, the DNA is TGTGCCAGCAGTTACTCCCCGGCGGTGACCGGGGAGCTGTTTTTT. V and J are TRBV6-6 and TRBJ2-2; D is unresolved. Germline V CDR1 and CDR2: MNHNY, SVGAGI (reference sequence). V was clipped by 0 bases and J by 5 bases, with 10 bases between them. The CDR3 is made up of 15 amino acids.